The next 2 T cell receptor beta chains were all read from a single sample in a study of CD8 T cells in Susac syndrome. cDNA came from about 0.51 to 1 ug RNA primed by random hexamers. TCRdb redid the calling of the immunoSEQ multiplex PCR reads with MiXCR, one entry per CDR3 protein. The sample yields about 130,000 distinct CDR3 sequences, around 94% seen once. The sample taken for sequencing was CD4+ T cells from PBMCs. The receptors derive from a human donor in good health.

The chain employs TRBV10-1 and TRBJ1-2, with 7 bases matching TRBD1. Germline V gene data show CDR1 as WNHNN and CDR2 as SYGVQD (reference sequence). The CDR3 spans 15 residues. V shed 2 bases and J 3 bases; nucleotides not matched to a gene: 6. The CDR3 bases are TGCGCCAGCAGTGAGGGGACAGCGCGTCACTATGGCTACACCTTC. Amino acid sequence: CASSEGTARHYGYTF.

The gene calls are TRBV20-1 and TRBJ2-7; no clear D gene. V was trimmed by 6 bases and J by 3 bases, leaving 15 bases between them. Germline lookup yields CDR1 DFQATT and CDR2 SNEGSKA (reference sequence). CDR3 length: 13 residues. CDR3 protein: CSAGPNNHYEQYF. The CDR3 DNA reads TGCAGTGCCGGACCAAACAATCACTACGAGCAGTACTTC.